The 14 T cell receptor beta chains listed next were all sequenced from one sample in a study of CD8+CD57+ T cells in acquired aplastic anemia. Using genomic DNA as the template, TCR beta VDJ and CDR3 profiling was carried out. Using its own MiXCR run on the reads, TCRdb lists one record per CDR3 protein. This sample carries 150,000 to 180,000 distinct CDR3 sequences, 52% of them seen once, and the ten largest clones take roughly 12%. The sequenced patients had an expansion of CD8+CD57+ cells seen by flow cytometry. What was sequenced was sorted CD4+, CD8+, or CD8+CD57+ T cells (not recorded which) from PBMCs. These TCRs come from a human donor with aplastic anemia.

This clonotype was recorded many times. The rearrangement links TRBV6-1 to TRBJ2-7; 8 positions match TRBD1. The CDR3 covers 13 residues. The V gene end was trimmed by 7 bases and the J gene end by 5 bases; junction bases not matched to a gene: 7. Germline CDR1 is MNHNS and CDR2 is SASEGT. The CDR3 region has the DNA TGTGCCAGCACTCCTAACAGGGGGAACGAGCAGTACTTC. This translates into CASTPNRGNEQYF.

Comment on this clonotype: A single base separates this from a much larger clone, so it may be a read error. CDR3 nucleotide sequence: TGCGCCAGCAGACACCTGACAGGGGAAAAACCGTTTTTT. It encodes CASRHLTGEKPFF. The rearrangement joins TRBV5-1 to TRBJ1-4; 8 nucleotides match TRBD1. This CDR3 contains 13 residues. CDR1 is SGHRS and CDR2 is YFSETQ in the germline V gene.

This clonotype was detected many times. This chain uses TRBV4-3 with TRBJ1-1, with D perhaps TRBD1 (5 bases). V was cut by 4 bases and J by 4 bases, with 10 bases left in between. CDR3 length: 13 amino acids. From germline, CDR1 is LGHNA and CDR2 YSLEER. For the CDR3, the DNA is TGCGCCAGCAGCCGTGGGGGGGTCACTGAAGCTTTCTTT. It translates to CASSRGGVTEAFF.

Here the CDR3 reads CASSDSRSNQPQHF. DNA for the CDR3: TGCGCCAGCAGTGACTCCCGTAGCAATCAGCCCCAGCATTTT. The V and J genes are TRBV10-1 and TRBJ1-5, with D unresolved. Germline V gene data show CDR1 as WNHNN and CDR2 as SYGVQD (reference sequence). CDR3 length: 14 amino acids. The germline V and J ends were trimmed by 3 bases and 0 bases, with 6 bases remaining between them.

The V gene is TRBV19, the J gene TRBJ2-6; 10 bases align to TRBD1. V dropped 3 bases and J dropped 2; count of bases not matched to a gene: 7. Per germline, CDR1 LNHDA and CDR2 SQIVND (reference sequence). This CDR3 is built from 18 residues. In nucleotides, the CDR3 is TGTGCCAGTAGTATCCGTGGACAGGGGGGAACTGGGGCCAACGTCCTGACTTTC. This translates into CASSIRGQGGTGANVLTF.

In its sample, this clonotype was seen once. Just one base apart from a much larger clone, this may be a read error. This chain connects TRBV4-1 to TRBJ2-3; 9 bases line up with TRBD2. The CDR3 loop spans 17 amino acids. CDR1 is MGHRA, CDR2 YSYEKL, per germline. The CDR3 sequence is CASSQATGLAEWGTHYF. In nucleotides, the CDR3 is TGCGCCAGCAGCCAAGCCACGGGACTAGCAGAATGGGGTACGCACTATTTT.

The chain carries TRBV19 and TRBJ1-2, with 9 bases fitting TRBD1. Germline CDR1 LNHDA, CDR2 SQIVND (reference sequence). CDR3 length: 12 amino acids. The V and J ends lost 8 bases and 5 bases, in that order; junction bases with no gene match: 3. DNA of the CDR3: TGTGCCAGTTGGGACAGGGTTTATGGCTACACCTTC. Translating gives CASWDRVYGYTF.

This clonotype was counted once. The chain uses TRBV20-1 and TRBJ2-2; tentatively, D is TRBD2 (5 bases). The CDR3 consists of 13 residues. Germline loops: CDR1 DFQATT, CDR2 SNEGSKA (reference sequence). The V and J ends lost 3 bases and 6 bases respectively, with 11 bases between them. CDR3 sequence: CSARGVGAGELFF. CDR3 in DNA: TGCAGTGCTAGGGGTGTCGGGGCCGGGGAGCTGTTTTTT.

This clonotype was counted ten times or more. The chain uses TRBV19 and TRBJ2-1; TRBD2 matches at 7 bases. The V and J ends lost 3 bases and 9 bases, in that order; junction bases with no gene match: 5. Germline V gives CDR1 LNHDA, CDR2 SQIVND (reference sequence). The CDR3 loop spans 13 amino acids. The CDR3 protein is CASSMGGGGEQFF. In nucleotides, the CDR3 is TGTGCCAGTAGTATGGGTGGGGGGGGTGAGCAGTTCTTC.

The table lists this clonotype with a few counts. The CDR3 reads CASSQDSAGGSGNTIYF. The CDR3 nucleotides read TGCGCCAGCAGCCAAGATTCGGCCGGGGGCTCTGGAAACACCATATATTTT. The chain is built from TRBV4-3 and TRBJ1-3; TRBD1 is a possible D gene (5 bases). Trimming pared 0 bases from V and 0 bases from J, leaving 12 bases between. CDR3 size: 17 residues. CDR1 is LGHNA and CDR2 is YSLEER in the germline V gene.

The chain employs TRBV7-2 and TRBJ1-3; 7 nucleotides agree with TRBD1. Unmatched junction bases numbered 4, after V lost 7 bases and J lost 4 bases. CDR1 is SGHTA and CDR2 is FQGNSA in the germline V gene. CDR3 length equals 13 residues. DNA of the CDR3: TGTGCCAGCAACGAGGGGGCGGGAAACACCATATATTTT. This encodes CASNEGAGNTIYF.

This sequence joins TRBV7-6 and TRBJ2-7, with TRBD2 as a possible D gene (6 bases). Trimming removed 0 bases from V and 6 bases from J, with 18 bases in between. There are 16 residues in the CDR3. CDR1 is SGHVS and CDR2 is FNYEAQ in the germline V gene. In DNA, the CDR3 is TGTGCCAGCAGCTTAGCAGCGGGCCTAGCAGATGGCGAGCAGTACTTC. Protein: CASSLAAGLADGEQYF.

As concerns this clonotype: A read error may be the cause here, since a much bigger clone is one base away. The chain couples TRBV4-1 to TRBJ1-2; D is perhaps TRBD1 (5 bases). The germline gives CDR1 MGHRA, CDR2 YSYEKL. CDR3 size: 16 residues. CDR3 amino acids: CASSQDGGKLEAGYIF. In DNA, the CDR3 is TGCGCCAGCAGCCAAGATGGGGGGAAACTAGAAGCTGGCTACATCTTC.

This clonotype was found a few times. The CDR3 region is CATSDPQGLGTDTQYF. CDR3 bases: TGTGCCACCAGTGACCCTCAGGGGTTAGGCACAGATACGCAGTATTTT. The V and J genes are TRBV24-1 and TRBJ2-3; D perhaps matches TRBD1 (6 bases). The CDR3 covers 16 residues. CDR1 and CDR2 (germline): KGHDR, SFDVKD. Trimming stripped 4 bases from V and 1 base from J, with 14 bases between.